This T cell receptor beta chain was recorded in a study of identifying expanded T cells in peripheral blood. Some clones are missing from TCRdb's copy, which holds only in-frame ones; the method was immunoSEQ multiplex PCR. Among approximately 86,000 clones, around 84% were seen once, and the ten largest hold just under 4.5%. Collection occurred without any documented infections or immune events in donors. Study conclusions and caveats: Differentially abundant clones: 0.95 to 1.5 between replicates, approximately 16 at 2 to 3 weeks, over 18 at four. Clone count variance between two-week samples rose with total template count.

Germline V gives CDR1 SGHAT, CDR2 FQNNGV. After removal of 1 base from V and 0 bases from J, the junction contained 3 bases not matched to a gene. The CDR3 sequence is 15 residues long. As concerns this clone: Its antigen remains unidentified.

The chain links TRBV11-2 to TRBJ2-7; 7 bases match TRBD1. Material for sequencing was blood. This sequence originates from a person aged 18 to 70 in good health. CDR3 nucleotides: TGTGCCAGCAGCTTAGGAGGGGACAGCTCCTACGAGCAGTACTTC. It codes for CASSLGGDSSYEQYF.